Each of the 4 T cell receptor beta chains below was sequenced from the same sample in a study of OX40 agonist ivuxolimab in advanced cancers. Sequencing was performed with immunoSEQ multiplex PCR; in TCRdb, only in-frame clones are kept and a portion is missing. The sample records some 82,000 clones, about 90% being singletons. Sample: CD4+ or CD8+ T cells sorted from blood, taken in a trial of the OX40 agonist ivuxolimab. Every receptor here comes from an adult with an advanced solid tumor such as melanoma, head and neck, liver or kidney cancer.

The rearrangement links TRBV30 to TRBJ2-7; D is unclear. Trimming took 2 bases from V and 5 from J, leaving 13 bases between them. This CDR3 is built from 13 residues. CDR1 and CDR2 from the germline V gene are GTSNPN and SVGIG (reference sequence). CDR3 loop: CAWSKVRPNEQYF. Written as DNA, the CDR3 is TGTGCCTGGAGTAAGGTCAGGCCCAACGAGCAGTACTTC.

This clone has a single count. The V and J genes are TRBV30 and TRBJ2-3, with D perhaps TRBD2 (5 bases). This CDR3 contains 16 residues. Trimming left V 1 base short and J 2 bases short, with 16 bases between. From germline, CDR1 is GTSNPN and CDR2 SVGIG (reference sequence). CDR3 DNA sequence: TGTGCCTGGAGTGCCCCCCGGTCGGGGTACACAGATACGCAGTATTTT. It is translated as CAWSAPRSGYTDTQYF.

This chain links TRBV9 with TRBJ2-7, with 9 bases lining up with TRBD2. The germline gives CDR1 SGDLS, CDR2 YYNGEE. Losses at the gene ends were 4 bases for V and 2 bases for J; bases not matched to a gene: 7. The CDR3 sequence is 15 residues long. This CDR3 is CASSPIAGDTYEQYF. CDR3 nucleotide sequence: TGTGCCAGCAGCCCTATAGCGGGAGACACCTACGAGCAGTACTTC.

The genes are TRBV7-3 and TRBJ2-1, with 10 bases identical to TRBD2. Germline lookup yields CDR1 SGHTA and CDR2 FQGTGA. The CDR3 is 14 residues long. V shed 2 bases and J 7 bases; nucleotides not matched to a gene: 2. The CDR3 DNA reads TGTGCCAGCAGCTTACAGCGGGAGGGTAATGAGCAGTTCTTC. Its protein is CASSLQREGNEQFF.